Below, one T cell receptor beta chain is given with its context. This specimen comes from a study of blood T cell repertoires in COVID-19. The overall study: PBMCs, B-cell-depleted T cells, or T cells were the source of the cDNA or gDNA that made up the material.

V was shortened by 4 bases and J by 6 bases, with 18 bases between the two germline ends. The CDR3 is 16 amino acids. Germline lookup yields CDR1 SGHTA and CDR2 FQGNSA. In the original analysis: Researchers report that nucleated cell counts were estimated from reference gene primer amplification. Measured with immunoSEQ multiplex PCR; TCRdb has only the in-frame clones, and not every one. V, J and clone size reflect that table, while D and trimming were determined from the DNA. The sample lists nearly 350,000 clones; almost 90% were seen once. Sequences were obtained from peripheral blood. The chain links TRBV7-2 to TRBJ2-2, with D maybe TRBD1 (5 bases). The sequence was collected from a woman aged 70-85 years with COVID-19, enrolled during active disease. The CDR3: CASSSDLGRLAGELFF. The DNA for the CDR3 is TGTGCCAGCAGCTCCGACTTGGGGCGCTTGGCCGGGGAGCTGTTTTTT.